This is a list of T cell receptor beta chains from one sample in a study of T cells in Graves' hyperthyroidism and ophthalmopathy. TCRdb passed the multiplex PCR reads through MiXCR, listing each CDR3 protein once. The table has some 550,000 distinct CDR3 sequences, less than 25% seen once; the top ten hold 26%. Source material: blood. The receptors were sampled from a man younger than 35 with Graves' hyperthyroidism. CDR3s include the opening cysteine and the closing phenylalanine or tryptophan. A D gene is named only where the DNA matches it firmly. Rows may omit the clone size; those that give it use once, few, many or a size class.

D	V	J	length	size	CDR3	DNA
TRBD2	TRBV5-1	TRBJ2-5	16	.	CANSLGPSGVPETQYF	TGCGCCAACAGCTTGGGTCCTAGCGGGGTTCCGGAGACCCAGTACTTC
.	TRBV29-1	TRBJ1-1	13	few	CSVEVNTAGKAFF	TGCAGCGTTGAGGTTAATACAGCGGGCAAAGCTTTCTTT
.	TRBV5-1	TRBJ1-5	13	many	CASSLDSYQPQHF	TGCGCCAGCAGCTTGGACAGCTATCAGCCCCAGCATTTT
.	TRBV2	TRBJ2-6	11	many	CASLTANVLTF	TGTGCCAGCCTCACGGCCAACGTCCTGACTTTC
TRBD1	TRBV30	TRBJ1-2	15	many	CAWSPREGADYGYTF	TGTGCCTGGAGCCCCCGAGAGGGGGCGGACTATGGCTACACCTTC
.	TRBV13	TRBJ1-3	17	.	CASSLFPGRNSGNTIYF	TGTGCCAGCAGCTTATTCCCGGGCAGGAACTCTGGAAACACCATATATTTT
TRBD2	TRBV20-1	TRBJ2-7	17	many	CSAERDTSGGLSYEQYF	TGCAGTGCCGAGCGGGACACTAGCGGGGGCCTCTCCTACGAGCAGTACTTC
.	TRBV6-2/TRBV6-3	TRBJ1-5	11	.	CASSTLRPQHF	TGTGCCAGCAGTACCCTCCGGCCCCAGCATTTT
.	TRBV12-5	TRBJ1-1	11	many	CASGLNTEAFF	TGTGCTAGTGGTTTAAACACTGAAGCTTTCTTT
.	TRBV28	TRBJ1-2	11	.	CASSHQNRVLF	TGTGCCAGCAGTCACCAAAACAGGGTTCTCTTC
TRBD1	TRBV27	TRBJ1-2	15	few	CASQGRDRVGYGYTF	TGTGCCAGCCAAGGAAGGGACAGGGTAGGGTATGGCTACACCTTC
.	TRBV7-9	TRBJ1-1	13	.	CASSSGVSTEAFF	TGTGCCAGCAGCTCAGGGGTATCCACTGAAGCTTTCTTT
.	TRBV5-1	TRBJ2-7	12	many	CASSLENGEQYF	TGCGCCAGCAGCTTGGAGAATGGCGAGCAGTACTTC
.	TRBV30	TRBJ2-2	17	.	CAFTPGRGRKDTGELFF	TGTGCCTTTACCCCTGGGCGGGGTAGGAAAGACACCGGGGAGCTGTTTTTT
.	TRBV11-1	TRBJ2-2	16	.	CASSFWPQGSTGELFF	TGTGCCAGCAGCTTTTGGCCGCAGGGATCCACCGGGGAGCTGTTTTTT
TRBD1	TRBV30	TRBJ1-1	15	many	CARDRAGQERTEAFF	TGTGCCCGGGACCGGGCGGGACAGGAAAGGACTGAAGCTTTCTTT
.	TRBV12-3/TRBV12-4	TRBJ1-1	13	.	CASSDRTNTEAFF	TGTGCCAGCAGTGACCGGACAAACACTGAAGCTTTCTTT
TRBD1	TRBV12-3/TRBV12-4	TRBJ1-1	17	.	CASSSPSGGPPNTEAFF	TGTGCCAGCAGTTCCCCTTCAGGGGGACCCCCGAACACTGAAGCTTTCTTT
.	TRBV6-1	TRBJ1-5	14	.	CAIWSGGNNQPQHF	TGTGCCATATGGTCCGGGGGAAACAATCAGCCCCAGCATTTT
.	TRBV7-9	TRBJ2-7	14	.	CASSSTGTQYEQYF	TGTGCCAGCAGCTCCACCGGGACACAGTACGAGCAGTACTTC
.	TRBV4-1	TRBJ1-1	14	.	CASSQFTMNTEAFF	TGCGCCAGCAGCCAATTTACCATGAACACTGAAGCTTTCTTT
.	TRBV28	TRBJ2-7	14	.	CASSHRSLSYEQYF	TGTGCCAGCAGTCACAGGAGTTTGTCCTACGAGCAGTACTTC
TRBD1	TRBV6-5	TRBJ1-2	15	many	CASSYIGQDLYGYTF	TGTGCCAGCAGTTACATCGGACAGGACCTCTATGGCTACACCTTC
TRBD1	TRBV30	TRBJ2-7	13	.	CARGQGLSYEQYF	TGTGCCCGGGGACAGGGGCTATCCTACGAGCAGTACTTC
TRBD1	TRBV12-3/TRBV12-4	TRBJ1-5	13	many	CASSGTGDQPQHF	TGTGCCAGCTCCGGGACAGGGGATCAGCCCCAGCATTTT
.	TRBV20-1	TRBJ1-1	13	many	CSALELLNTEAFF	TGCAGTGCGCTAGAACTCTTGAACACTGAAGCTTTCTTT
TRBD1	TRBV12-5	TRBJ2-7	15	.	CASGLAVGQSYEQYF	TGTGCTAGTGGTTTGGCGGTGGGACAGTCCTACGAGCAGTACTTC
.	TRBV4-1	TRBJ1-2	15	few	CASSQDNTFNYGYTF	TGCGCCAGCAGCCAAGATAACACCTTTAACTATGGCTACACCTTC
.	TRBV2	TRBJ2-2	13	.	CASSEQPSGELFF	TGTGCCAGCAGTGAGCAGCCAAGCGGGGAGCTGTTTTTT
.	TRBV11-2	TRBJ1-1	14	many	CASSMSGGDTEAFF	TGTGCCAGCAGCATGTCCGGCGGGGACACTGAAGCTTTCTTT
.	TRBV30	TRBJ1-1	12	many	CAWKLGALAAFF	TGTGCCTGGAAACTCGGGGCCCTTGCGGCTTTCTTT
TRBD1	TRBV15	TRBJ2-7	15	many	CATNPGTGDPYEQYF	TGTGCCACCAACCCCGGGACAGGGGACCCCTACGAGCAGTACTTC
.	TRBV3-1	TRBJ1-1	14	.	CASSPRRTLLEAFF	TGTGCCAGCAGCCCCCGCCGGACCCTGCTGGAAGCTTTCTTT
.	TRBV7-3	TRBJ1-5	15	few	CASSLILGVGQPQHF	TGTGCCAGCAGCTTAATCCTAGGAGTCGGTCAGCCCCAGCATTTT
.	TRBV4-1	TRBJ1-1	14	few	CASSQTAGRAEAFF	TGCGCCAGCAGCCAGACCGCAGGGCGGGCTGAAGCTTTCTTT
TRBD2	TRBV20-1	TRBJ2-5	15	many	CSARASGGYQETQYF	TGCAGTGCTAGAGCTAGCGGGGGGTACCAAGAGACCCAGTACTTC
TRBD1	TRBV5-1	TRBJ1-2	14	many	CASSRPDRNYGYTF	TGCGCCAGCAGCCGACCGGACAGGAACTATGGCTACACCTTC
.	TRBV5-1	TRBJ1-2	15	few	CASSSLGGSNYGYTF	TGCGCCAGCAGCTCACTGGGGGGGTCCAACTATGGCTACACCTTC
TRBD1	TRBV2	TRBJ2-7	16	few	CASSQRTGVISYGQYF	TGTGCCAGCAGTCAAAGGACAGGGGTCATCTCCTACGGGCAGTACTTC
.	TRBV7-2	TRBJ2-7	11	many	CASSLYYEQYF	TGTGCCAGCAGTTTATACTACGAGCAGTACTTC